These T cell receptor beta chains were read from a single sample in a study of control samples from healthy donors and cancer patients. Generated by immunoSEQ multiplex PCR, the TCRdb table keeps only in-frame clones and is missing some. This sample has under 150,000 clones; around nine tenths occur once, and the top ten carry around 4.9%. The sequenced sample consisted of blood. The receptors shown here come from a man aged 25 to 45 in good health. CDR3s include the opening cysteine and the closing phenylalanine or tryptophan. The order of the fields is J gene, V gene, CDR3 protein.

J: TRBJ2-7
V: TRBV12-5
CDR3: CASGLPDRGQPYEQYF

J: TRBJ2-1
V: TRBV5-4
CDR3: CASSLETHSYNEQFF

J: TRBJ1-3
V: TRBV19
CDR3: CASIRDGVFGNTIYF

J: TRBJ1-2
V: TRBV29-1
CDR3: CSVGNQYGYTF

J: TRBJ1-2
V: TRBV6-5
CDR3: CASSTWYGYTF

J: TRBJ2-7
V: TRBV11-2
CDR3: CASSLDTGANEQYF

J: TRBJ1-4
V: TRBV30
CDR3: CAWSSMRAGVSTNEKLFF

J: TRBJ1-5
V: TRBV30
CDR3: CAWSVGGVWDQPQHF

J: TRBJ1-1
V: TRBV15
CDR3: CATSRGNSMNTEAFF

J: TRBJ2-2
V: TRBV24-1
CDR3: CATSDPDRATNTGELFF

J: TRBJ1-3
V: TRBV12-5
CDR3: CASGLVRTGEDGNTIYF

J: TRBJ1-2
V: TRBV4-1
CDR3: CASSQGQGSMYGYTF

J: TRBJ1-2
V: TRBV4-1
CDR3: CASSQEEAARGGYTF

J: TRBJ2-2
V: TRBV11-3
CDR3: CASSQPPGLALSGPGELFF

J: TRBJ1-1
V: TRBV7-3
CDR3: CASSFLPMGRGENTEAFF

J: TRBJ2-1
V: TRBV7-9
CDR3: CASSLREGQGEQFF

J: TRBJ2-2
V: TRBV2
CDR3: CASSERVVRGGELFF

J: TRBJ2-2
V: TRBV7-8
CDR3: CASSLQGSTGELFF

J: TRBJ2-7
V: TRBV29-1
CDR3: CSARGAGEGEQYF

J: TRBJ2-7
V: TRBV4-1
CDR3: CASSQETGTASYEQYF

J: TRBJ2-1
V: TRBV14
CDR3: CASSQYLGTEQFF

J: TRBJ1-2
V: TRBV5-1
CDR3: CASSTSVPSYGYTF

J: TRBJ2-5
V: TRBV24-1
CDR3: CATSETGFPAETQYF

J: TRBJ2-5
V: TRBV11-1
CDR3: CASSLIGQGHLRTQYF

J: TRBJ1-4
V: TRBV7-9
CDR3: CASSLALSRGSEKLFF

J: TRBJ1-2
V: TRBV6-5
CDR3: CASRGDRRVSYGYTF

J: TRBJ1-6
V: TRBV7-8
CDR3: CASSGTGGRNSPLHF

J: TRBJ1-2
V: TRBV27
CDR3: CASSYRGLSGYTF

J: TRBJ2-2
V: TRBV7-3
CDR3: CASSQDRKNTGELFF

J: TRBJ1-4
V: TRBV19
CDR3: CASSIDRGGKLFF

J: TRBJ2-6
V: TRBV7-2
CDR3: CASSLEIRGSSGANVLTF

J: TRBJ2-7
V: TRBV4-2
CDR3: CASSQAPLKTYEQYF

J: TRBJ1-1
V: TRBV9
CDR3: CASSPFRGVNTEAFF

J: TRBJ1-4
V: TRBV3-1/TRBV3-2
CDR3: CASSYRGTNEKLFF

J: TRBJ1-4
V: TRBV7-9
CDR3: CASSYGQGEKLFF

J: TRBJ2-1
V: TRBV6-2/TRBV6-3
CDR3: CASSLDSYNEQFF

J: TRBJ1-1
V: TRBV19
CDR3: CASRPGQKKREAFF

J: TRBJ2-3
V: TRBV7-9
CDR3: CASDGVSGGEPQPDTQYF

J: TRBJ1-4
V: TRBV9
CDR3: CASSPRAGKEVGEKLFF

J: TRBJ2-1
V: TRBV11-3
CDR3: CASSSPNYYNEQFF

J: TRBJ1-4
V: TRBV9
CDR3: CASSASGQGNEKLFF

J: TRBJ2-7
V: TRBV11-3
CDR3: CASSLGSGRIRTYEQYF

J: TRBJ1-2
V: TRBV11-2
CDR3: CASSLVTGNYGYTF

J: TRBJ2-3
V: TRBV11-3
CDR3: CASSGQGGRNTDTQYF

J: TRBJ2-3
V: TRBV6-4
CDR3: CASSPRLGDTQYF

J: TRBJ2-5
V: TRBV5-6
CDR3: CASSLVRGARSQETQYF

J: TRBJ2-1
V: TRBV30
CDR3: CAWGAGGPVNEQFF

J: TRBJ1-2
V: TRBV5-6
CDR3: CASSFDYGYTF

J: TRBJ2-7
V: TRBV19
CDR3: CASSIGRLAGGPSYEQYF